These T cell receptor beta chains were read from a single sample in a study of T cells in Graves' hyperthyroidism and ophthalmopathy. TCRdb ran MiXCR on the multiplex PCR reads and lists one entry per CDR3 protein. The data hold approximately 710,000 distinct CDR3 sequences, with 17% observed a single time. Sequencing input: blood. The source of these receptors is a man in his fifties or sixties with Graves' hyperthyroidism. The CDR3 runs from the conserved cysteine through the conserved F or W. Each record gives: D gene, clone size, V gene, J gene, CDR3 DNA, CDR3 protein. The D gene is left open where the match is weak. Size values are once, few and many counts, or a class for expanded clones, and some rows have none.

TRBD2	few	TRBV15	TRBJ2-1	TGTGCCACCAGCAGAGGTAGCGGGAGAGACAATGAGCAGTTCTTC	CATSRGSGRDNEQFF
TRBD1	many	TRBV13	TRBJ1-2	TGTGCCAGCAGCCGAGAAAGGGGGCCCCTCTATGGCTACACCTTC	CASSRERGPLYGYTF
.	few	TRBV7-9	TRBJ2-1	TGTGCCAGCAGCGATGACCGTGACTCCTACAATGAGCAGCTCTTC	CASSDDRDSYNEQLF
TRBD1	many	TRBV28	TRBJ2-2	TGTGCCAGCAGTCAAAGGACAGGTCCGAACACCGGGGAGCTGTTTTTT	CASSQRTGPNTGELFF
.	.	TRBV28	TRBJ1-2	TGTGCCAGTAACAGGGTAGTCATTCCTGGCTACACCTTC	CASNRVVIPGYTF
TRBD1	many	TRBV11-2	TRBJ1-6	TGTGCCAGCAGCCTCCGGGACAGATATAATTCACCCCTCCACTTT	CASSLRDRYNSPLHF
TRBD1	few	TRBV19	TRBJ1-2	TGTGCCAGTAGTTCGGGACAGGGTGTCAATGGCTACACCTTC	CASSSGQGVNGYTF
TRBD2	many	TRBV7-9	TRBJ2-1	TGTGCCAGCAGCTTAGGATGGACTAGCGGGCAAGAGCTCAATGAGCAGTTCTTC	CASSLGWTSGQELNEQFF
.	many	TRBV12-3/TRBV12-4	TRBJ1-5	TGTGCCAGCAGTTTAGATGTTACCGGGCGCAATCAGCCCCAGCATTTT	CASSLDVTGRNQPQHF
.	many	TRBV29-1	TRBJ2-1	TGCAGCGTTGTTCCCGCGGGCGATGAGCAGTTCTTC	CSVVPAGDEQFF
.	many	TRBV5-1	TRBJ2-3	TGCGCCAGCAGCTTGTTATCGCAAGGGGATACGCGGTATTTT	CASSLLSQGDTRYF
.	few	TRBV29-1	TRBJ2-7	TGCAGCGTTCTTCATGGGGAGCAGTACTTC	CSVLHGEQYF
TRBD2	many	TRBV30	TRBJ2-1	TGTGCCTACGATATAGCGGGGAGGAATGAGCAGTTCTTC	CAYDIAGRNEQFF
.	.	TRBV7-2	TRBJ2-3	TGTGCCAGCAGCTTAGAAAGACAGTCCACAGATACGCAGTATTTT	CASSLERQSTDTQYF
.	few	TRBV7-2	TRBJ2-2	TGTGCCAGCAGCTTAGCGCCGGCAGGCACCGGGGAGCTGTTTTTT	CASSLAPAGTGELFF
.	many	TRBV12-3/TRBV12-4	TRBJ2-4	TGTGCCATTCTGGGTGGAGTACTAGCCAAAAACATTCAGTACTTC	CAILGGVLAKNIQYF
.	many	TRBV6-1	TRBJ2-1	TGTGCCAGCCCCGAAGCGATAGCGCCTCAGTTCTTC	CASPEAIAPQFF